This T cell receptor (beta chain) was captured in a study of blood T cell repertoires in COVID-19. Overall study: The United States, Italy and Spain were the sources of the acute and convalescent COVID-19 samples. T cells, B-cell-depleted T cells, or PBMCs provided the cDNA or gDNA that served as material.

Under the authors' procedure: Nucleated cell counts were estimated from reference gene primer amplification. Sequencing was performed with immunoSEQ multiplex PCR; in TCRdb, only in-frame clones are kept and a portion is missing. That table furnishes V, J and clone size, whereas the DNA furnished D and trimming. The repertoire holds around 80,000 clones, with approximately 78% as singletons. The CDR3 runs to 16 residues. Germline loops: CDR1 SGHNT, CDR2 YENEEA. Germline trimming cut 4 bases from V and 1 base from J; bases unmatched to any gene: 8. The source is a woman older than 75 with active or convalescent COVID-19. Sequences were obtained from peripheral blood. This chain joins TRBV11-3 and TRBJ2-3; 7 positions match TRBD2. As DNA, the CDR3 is TGTGCCAGCAGCTCTCCTAATCGGGGGGGCACAGATACGCAGTATTTT. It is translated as CASSSPNRGGTDTQYF.